This section outlines one TCR beta chain sequence together with its context. This sample stems from a study of T cells after yellow fever vaccination. The V and J ends lost 5 bases and 4 bases, in that order; junction bases with no gene match: 8. CDR1 DFQATT and CDR2 SNEGSKA come from the germline V gene (reference sequence). The CDR3 sequence is 15 residues long. Each CDR3 protein is one row after TCRdb ran MiXCR on the 5' RACE reads. The repertoire holds nearly 550,000 distinct CDR3 sequences, with 15% to 20% as singletons. The chain combines TRBV20-1 with TRBJ2-7; 13 bases match TRBD2. This clonotype originated in a man aged 30 to 39 who received the YFV17D yellow fever vaccine. This material consisted of PBMCs, taken 15 days after the yellow fever booster vaccination. CDR3 sequence: CSASSGTSGMYEQYF. CDR3 sequence (DNA): TGCAGTGCTTCGTCCGGGACTAGCGGGATGTACGAGCAGTACTTC.